One and the same sample provided the 15 T cell receptor beta chains below, sequenced in a study of T cell responses to AZD1222 COVID-19 vaccine. The repertoire was sequenced with immunoSEQ multiplex PCR; TCRdb's copy has only in-frame clones and lacks some. The sample carries about 120,000 clones, 85% to 95% recorded once. The sample consisted of peripheral blood, taken 28 days after the second AZD1222 dose. The receptors were sampled from an adult who received the AZD1222 COVID-19 vaccine.

The genes are TRBV6-5 and TRBJ2-7, with D tentatively TRBD2 (6 bases). The V end was cut by 0 bases, the J end by 3 bases, with 12 bases between. The CDR3 consists of 15 residues. Germline loops: CDR1 MNHEY, CDR2 SVGAGI. The CDR3 DNA reads as TGTGCCAGCAGTTACTCGTCGGGAGCTGGCTACGAGCAGTACTTC. This codes for CASSYSSGAGYEQYF.

This clone came up a few times. The chain carries TRBV5-6 and TRBJ2-7; 12 bases are a match to TRBD2. The germline gives CDR1 SGHDT, CDR2 YYEEEE. This CDR3 comprises 15 residues. V was pared by 0 bases and J by 4 bases, with 2 bases of the junction left unmatched. The CDR3, as DNA: TGTGCCAGCAGCTTGGGGACTAGCGGGATTTACGAGCAGTACTTC. It codes for CASSLGTSGIYEQYF.

The chain uses TRBV5-6 and TRBJ1-1, with D tentatively TRBD1 (5 bases). CDR1 is SGHDT, CDR2 YYEEEE, per germline. Trimming removed 2 bases from V and 10 bases from J, with 9 bases in between. The CDR3 runs to 11 residues. The CDR3 region is CASSFLRGAFF. DNA of the CDR3: TGTGCCAGCAGCTTTTTGAGGGGAGCTTTCTTT.

The chain couples TRBV6-5 to TRBJ2-7; TRBD1 might be the D (6 bases). This CDR3 has 15 residues. CDR1 is MNHEY, CDR2 SVGAGI, per germline. V was cut by 3 bases and J by 7 bases, with 19 bases left in between. In DNA form, the CDR3 reads TGTGCCAGCAGTTATCTGACAGGCTCCACGAATGAGCAGTACTTC. Protein: CASSYLTGSTNEQYF.

The V and J genes are TRBV21-1 and TRBJ2-7; the table's D gene call, TRBD2, was not cross checked with the DNA. TRBV21-1 is designated a pseudogene. The CDR3 spans 19 residues. The CDR3 sequence is CASSRQGGTSGRVSYEQYF. For the CDR3, the DNA is TGTGCCAGCAGCAGACAAGGAGGGACTAGCGGGAGGGTCTCCTACGAGCAGTACTTC.

The chain joins TRBV11-2 to TRBJ2-5, with 8 positions matching TRBD1. The CDR3 is made up of 14 amino acids. Trimming took 5 bases from V and 6 from J; bases not matched to a gene: 8. Per the germline V gene, CDR1 is SGHAT and CDR2 is FQNNGV. The CDR3 is CASSATRGPQTQYF. CDR3 DNA: TGTGCCAGCAGCGCAACCAGGGGGCCCCAGACCCAGTACTTC.

The genes are TRBV30 and TRBJ2-1; 9 bases agree with TRBD2. This CDR3 comprises 13 residues. V dropped 3 bases and J dropped 7; count of bases not matched to a gene: 4. The germline V gene has CDR1 GTSNPN and CDR2 SVGIG (reference sequence). CDR3 loop: CAWRGGRANEQFF. The DNA for the CDR3 is TGTGCCTGGAGGGGCGGGAGGGCTAATGAGCAGTTCTTC.

This clone was recorded once. The rearrangement joins TRBV15 to TRBJ2-6; unclear D gene. V lost 0 bases to trimming and J lost 1 base, with 13 bases between them. Germline V gene data show CDR1 as LNHNV and CDR2 as YYDKDF (reference sequence). This CDR3 region has 18 residues. Here the CDR3 DNA reads TGTGCCACCAGCAGAGATGTGGAAGGCCATTCTGGGGCCAACGTCCTGACTTTC. Amino acid sequence: CATSRDVEGHSGANVLTF.

The DNA for the CDR3 is TGTGCCAGCAGGAAGACGGGATTCATTAGCTCTGGAAACACCATATATTTT. Translation: CASRKTGFISSGNTIYF. The chain combines TRBV2 with TRBJ1-3; D is unresolved. CDR3 length: 17 amino acids. V lost 6 bases and J lost 0, with 18 bases in between. Germline V CDR1 and CDR2: SNHLY, FYNNEI.

The chain is built from TRBV3-1 (or the pseudogene TRBV3-2) and TRBJ2-1; 11 nucleotides match TRBD2. This CDR3 spans 17 amino acids. Trimming cost V 2 bases and J 1 base; bases outside gene matches: 4. Germline lookup yields CDR1 LGHDT and CDR2 YNNKEL (reference sequence). CDR3 coding DNA: TGTGCCAGCAGCCAAACCTTAGCGGGAGGGTCCTACAATGAGCAGTTCTTC. The encoded protein is CASSQTLAGGSYNEQFF.

The sample holds one count of this clone. The chain is built from TRBV5-1 and TRBJ2-3; TRBD1 might be the D (7 bases). V shed 5 bases and J shed 0 bases, with 16 bases lying between them. The CDR3 sequence is 16 residues long. The germline CDR1 and CDR2 sequences are SGHRS and YFSETQ. CDR3 region: CASSQGGSFSTDTQYF. CDR3 nucleotides: TGCGCCAGCAGTCAGGGGGGTTCGTTTAGCACAGATACGCAGTATTTT.

This chain uses TRBV11-2 with TRBJ2-1; 7 nucleotides agree with TRBD2. This CDR3 region has 14 residues. Trimming took 3 bases from V and 6 from J; bases not matched to a gene: 5. CDR1 SGHAT and CDR2 FQNNGV come from the germline V gene. The CDR3 DNA follows: TGTGCCAGCAGCTTGAGCGGGATGTCCAATGAGCAGTTCTTC. Translation: CASSLSGMSNEQFF.

The chain couples TRBV11-2 to TRBJ2-7; possible D gene TRBD1, 5 bases. The ends were cut back, 4 bases at V and 3 bases at J, with 13 bases in the middle. CDR1 is SGHAT and CDR2 is FQNNGV in the germline V gene. The CDR3 spans 14 residues. The CDR3 reads CASSSNTDSYEQYF. As DNA, the CDR3 is TGTGCCAGCAGCTCAAACACCGACAGCTACGAGCAGTACTTC. Filled out from reference TRBV11-2 and TRBJ2-7, the complete variable domain reads EAGVAQSPRYKIIEKRQSVAFWCNPISGHATLYWYQQILGQGPKLLIQFQNNGVVDDSQLPKDRFSAERLKGVDSTLKIQPAKLEDSAVYLCASSSNTDSYEQYFGPGTRLTVT.

In DNA, the CDR3 is TGTGCCAGCAGCTTAGCGTATTTTCAGGGGGTCGGAAACACCATATATTTT. Translation: CASSLAYFQGVGNTIYF. The chain recombines TRBV7-2 with TRBJ1-3; 7 bases fit TRBD1. V gave up 0 bases and J gave up 4 bases; unmatched junction bases: 9. CDR1 is SGHTA, CDR2 FQGNSA, per germline. The CDR3 extends over 17 amino acids.

The chain recombines TRBV13 with TRBJ2-5; 9 bases map to TRBD2. With V trimmed by 4 bases and J by 0 bases, 3 bases remained unmatched. The germline V gene encodes CDR1 PRHDT and CDR2 FYEKMQ (reference sequence). The CDR3 length is 15 residues. The CDR3 DNA reads as TGTGCCAGCAGCTCGCGGGGGGGATACCAAGAGACCCAGTACTTC. This encodes CASSSRGGYQETQYF.